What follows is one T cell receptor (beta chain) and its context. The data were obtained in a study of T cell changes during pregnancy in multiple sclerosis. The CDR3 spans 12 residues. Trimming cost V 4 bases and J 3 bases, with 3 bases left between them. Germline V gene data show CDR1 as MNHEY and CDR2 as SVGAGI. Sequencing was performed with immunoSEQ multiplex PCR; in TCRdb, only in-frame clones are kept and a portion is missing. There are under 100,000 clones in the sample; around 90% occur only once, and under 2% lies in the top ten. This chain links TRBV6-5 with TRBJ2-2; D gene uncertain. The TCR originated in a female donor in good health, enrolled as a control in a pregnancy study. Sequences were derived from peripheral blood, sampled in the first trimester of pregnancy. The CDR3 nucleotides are TGTGCCAGCAGTTCGGACACCGGGGAGCTGTTTTTT. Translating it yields CASSSDTGELFF.